The clone carrying this TCR beta chain was counted only a few times. Antigen unknown. The data are from a study of shared clonotypes between healthy human individuals. Study outcomes and limitations: The diversity represented, both genetic and in exposure history, was limited by few donors. A few donors held around 5% of naive CD4 clonotypes in common.

Trimming shortened V by 6 bases and J by 4 bases, and 15 bases separated the two germline ends. The CDR3 has 15 amino acids. CDR1 is WNHNN, CDR2 SYGVQD, per germline (reference sequence). Profiling relied on immunoSEQ multiplex PCR, and the TCRdb table lists in-frame clones only, not all of them. The sample holds roughly 2.1 million clones; under 95% are singletons and the top ten take about 1.5%. Positive CCR7 selection of CD45RO-negative cells yielded the naive CD8 cells, and terminally differentiated effector memory CD45RA+ cells were excluded. The clonotype comes from a young man in good health. Some clones in this sample may be carry-over from other donors' samples. The rearrangement links TRBV10-1 to TRBJ2-2; TRBD1 might be the D (7 bases). The specimen sequenced was naive CD8+ T cells from PBMCs. The CDR3 DNA is TGCGCCAGCAGCGCCCGACAGGGACTCACCGGGGAGCTGTTTTTT. This translates into CASSARQGLTGELFF.